This T cell receptor beta chain was found in a study of shared clonotypes between healthy human individuals. Whole-study results and caveats: Shared across a handful of donors were roughly 4.7% of the naive CD4 clonotypes.

CDR3 length equals 15 residues. V lost 2 bases and J lost 7, with 15 bases in between. Germline CDR1 and CDR2: MNHEY and SMNVEV (reference sequence). It was at deep level that the assay was run. Each replicate PCR on the sorted subsets used roughly 210 ng DNA (around 31,000 T cell genomes). The repertoire was sequenced with immunoSEQ multiplex PCR; TCRdb's copy has only in-frame clones and lacks some. Here the sample spans roughly 720,000 clones, roughly 88% being singletons. Turning to this clone: What it binds is not known.

This clonotype originated in a man between 18 and 29 years old in good health. Some clones in this sample may be carry-over from other donors' samples. Sequenced sample: memory CD8+ T cells from PBMCs. Subset denoted: CD45RO+ cells pooled with CCR7-negative TemRA cells. This chain connects TRBV27 to TRBJ2-1; maybe TRBD2 (5 bases). In DNA, the CDR3 is TGTGCCAGCAGTTTACCCCCCGGGAATTGGAATGAGCAGTTCTTC. Amino acids: CASSLPPGNWNEQFF.